The subject of this entry is one T cell receptor beta chain. Its antigen is undetermined. For the second PCR, which ran for about 6 to 11 cycles, a sample-barcoded 5' primer and a J-beta primer mix were used. TCRdb redid the calling of the 5' RACE reads with MiXCR, one entry per CDR3 protein. The table has 850,000 to 950,000 distinct CDR3 sequences, less than 35% seen once. These data belong to a study of blood T cells in healthy people across ages. General study findings and limits: Whereas aged donors had fewer naive CD4+ cells, long-lived donors had more of them and higher diversity. Samples with more naive T cells showed higher observed beta diversity. Diversity figures based on one million T cells were deemed too low. Per million T cells, the diversity of TCR beta decreased roughly linearly as age advanced.

The CDR3 spans 15 residues. Losses at the gene ends were 7 bases for V and 1 base for J; bases not matched to a gene: 4. The genes are TRBV12-3 or TRBV12-4 and TRBJ2-2; 9 nucleotides line up with TRBD1. Specimen: blood. The sequence was obtained from a woman aged 80 or over in good health. In DNA form, the CDR3 reads TGTGCCAGCACCCAGGACAGGGGGAACACCGGGGAGCTGTTTTTT. Translation: CASTQDRGNTGELFF.